What follows are 25 T cell receptor beta chains derived from one specimen sequenced in a study of vaccination effects on CD4 cells after COVID-19 (dated 2022 in TCRdb). Their target antigens are unknown. After around 11 days of culture, CD4+ T cells were isolated with the EasySep CD4+ T cell isolation kit. Two doses of either the BNT162b2 or the mRNA-1273 mRNA SARS-CoV-2 vaccine were administered to participants. Receptors were amplified or captured by the immunoSEQ multiplex PCR assay. The table comes from immuneACCESS by way of TCRdb, which keeps in-frame sequences with V and J called. Part of the clones is missing from these tables; in studies checked, under half for an unresolved V gene and the rest for unknown reasons. For this sample the table gives more than 60,000 clones, of which about 67% were detected only once. About 2.2% of the sample is held by the ten biggest clonotypes. The source material was CD4+ T cells from PBMCs cultured without peptide, sampled after COVID-19 vaccination. Receptors were obtained from a human donor who received a COVID-19 vaccine.

This clone appeared a few times. J is TRBJ2-4 and V is TRBV30, with no clear D. The V and J ends lost 2 bases and 7 bases respectively, with 9 bases between them. The CDR3 spans 12 residues. Germline V CDR1 and CDR2: GTSNPN, SVGIG (reference sequence). In DNA form, the CDR3 reads TGTGCCTGGAGTATCGGCCGCAACATTCAGTACTTC. Translated, it gives CAWSIGRNIQYF.

This chain links TRBV28 with TRBJ2-1; D tentatively fits TRBD1 or TRBD2 (5 bases each). Between the trimmed V and J ends, which lost 6 bases and 0 bases, there was a span of 12 bases. Germline values: CDR1 MDHEN, CDR2 SYDVKM. The CDR3 extends over 15 amino acids. As DNA, the CDR3 is TGTGCCAGCAGACCCGGGACGGGCTCCTACAATGAGCAGTTCTTC. Its translation: CASRPGTGSYNEQFF.

The chain employs TRBV28 and TRBJ1-2; 7 bases map to TRBD1. CDR3 length: 13 residues. With 4 bases clipped from V and 8 bases from J, the junction kept 7 bases outside the gene matches. Germline V CDR1 and CDR2: MDHEN, SYDVKM. The CDR3 DNA follows: TGTGCCAGCAGTTCTCAGGGGGTGCAAGGCTACACCTTC. Residues: CASSSQGVQGYTF.

This clone turned up a few times. The chain recombines TRBV2 with TRBJ1-2; perhaps TRBD1 as D (5 bases). V shed 7 bases and J shed 7 bases, with 19 bases lying between them. This CDR3 is built from 14 residues. Germline V gene data show CDR1 as SNHLY and CDR2 as FYNNEI. The CDR3 DNA reads TGTGCCAGCACTTGGAGGGGTAGTGAGTCTGGCTACACCTTC. Protein product: CASTWRGSESGYTF.

This chain connects TRBV28 to TRBJ1-1, with a possible D match to TRBD1 (6 bases). Germline-derived CDR1 and CDR2 are MDHEN and SYDVKM. V lost 5 bases, J lost 3 bases, and 16 bases lay in between. This CDR3 is 15 amino acids long. CDR3 sequence (DNA): TGTGCCAGCAGTCTCCTACAGGGCGGGGACACTGAAGCTTTCTTT. This encodes CASSLLQGGDTEAFF.

The chain joins TRBV25-1 to TRBJ2-3; the D is unclear. Germline assignment: CDR1 MGHDK and CDR2 SYGVNS. The length of the CDR3 is 13 residues. Trimming pared 7 bases from V and 1 base from J, leaving 9 bases between. DNA of the CDR3: TGTGCCAGCAACCCGGTGGGCACAGATACGCAGTATTTT. The encoded protein is CASNPVGTDTQYF.

The table lists this clone with a count of one. The chain couples TRBV2 to TRBJ1-2; 8 bases match TRBD1. Germline CDR1 and CDR2: SNHLY and FYNNEI. The CDR3 has 18 residues. The V segment lost 0 bases and the J segment 8 bases; nucleotides outside the gene matches: 17. The CDR3 here is CASSEAVGRGRGGSGYTF. Here the CDR3 DNA reads TGTGCCAGCAGTGAAGCCGTAGGCAGGGGGCGAGGAGGTAGCGGCTACACCTTC.

For this clone: Other DNA sequences in the same sample also yield this CDR3. The chain combines TRBV5-1 with TRBJ2-5, with D perhaps matching TRBD1 (6 bases). This CDR3 contains 13 residues. Germline V gene data show CDR1 as SGHRS and CDR2 as YFSETQ. Trimming pared 4 bases from V and 2 bases from J, leaving 9 bases between. The CDR3 reads CASSRGLQETQYF. CDR3 coding DNA: TGCGCCAGCAGCAGGGGGTTACAAGAGACCCAGTACTTC.

The chain links TRBV5-6 to TRBJ1-2, with 9 bases aligning to TRBD1. Germline V gene lookup returns CDR1 SGHDT and CDR2 YYEEEE. The CDR3 is 15 residues long. With V trimmed by 4 bases and J by 8 bases, 12 bases remained unmatched. In DNA, the CDR3 is TGTGCCAGCAGCCTCTGGGACAGGGAGTCAAGCGGCTACACCTTC. Its translation: CASSLWDRESSGYTF.

The genes are TRBV5-1 and TRBJ2-3, with a weak D call TRBD1 (6 bases). This CDR3 has 12 residues. Germline assignment: CDR1 SGHRS and CDR2 YFSETQ. Trimming stripped 1 base from V and 14 bases from J, with 14 bases between. The chain's CDR3 is CASSLSGRGGYF. The CDR3 DNA is TGCGCCAGCAGCTTGTCAGGGCGAGGGGGGTATTTT.

The chain joins TRBV7-2 to TRBJ1-6; D remains ambiguous. Germline V lookup: CDR1 SGHTA, CDR2 FQGNSA. The CDR3 runs 18 residues. Trimming shortened V by 5 bases and J by 0 bases, and 17 bases separated the two germline ends. The CDR3 sequence is CASSLRPGRSSYNSPLHF. The CDR3 region has the DNA TGTGCCAGCAGCCTCCGCCCAGGCCGGAGCTCCTATAATTCACCCCTCCACTTT.

The chain recombines TRBV6-4 with TRBJ2-1; TRBD2 agrees at 15 bases. The CDR3 runs 18 residues. The germline CDR1 and CDR2 sequences are MRHNA and SNTAGT. The V gene end was trimmed by 4 bases and the J gene end by 7 bases; junction bases not matched to a gene: 11. DNA of the CDR3: TGTGCCAGCAGTGCCCTTGGACTAGCGGGGGGGCCAGGGAATGAGCAGTTCTTC. This codes for CASSALGLAGGPGNEQFF.

CDR3 sequence reads: CATSVGQGNYGYTF. In DNA, the CDR3 is TGTGCCACCAGTGTGGGACAGGGGAACTATGGCTACACCTTC. The chain recombines TRBV24-1 with TRBJ1-2; 10 bases are a match to TRBD1. The V gene end was trimmed by 5 bases and the J gene end by 2 bases; junction bases not matched to a gene: 1. In germline, CDR1 is KGHDR, CDR2 SFDVKD. The CDR3 covers 14 residues.

This chain uses TRBV2 with TRBJ1-1; D is unresolved. CDR1 SNHLY and CDR2 FYNNEI come from the germline V gene. This CDR3 spans 12 amino acids. Trimming took off 1 base at V and 6 bases at J, with 6 bases between the two ends. The CDR3 protein is CASSEVGSEAFF. DNA of the CDR3: TGTGCCAGCAGTGAAGTGGGATCTGAAGCTTTCTTT.

V gene TRBV6-5 combines with J gene TRBJ1-3; D uncertain. The V end was cut by 11 bases, the J end by 0 bases, with 11 bases between. Germline loops: CDR1 MNHEY, CDR2 SVGAGI. The CDR3 sequence is 13 residues long. CDR3 sequence reads: CAGRSDSGNTIYF. The CDR3, as DNA: TGTGCCGGCCGGTCGGACTCTGGAAACACCATATATTTT.

The chain uses TRBV15 and TRBJ1-2; the match to TRBD1 covers 7 bases. V trimming: 3 bases; J trimming: 1 base; junction bases outside the gene matches: 5. The germline V gene encodes CDR1 LNHNV and CDR2 YYDKDF (reference sequence). This CDR3 is 15 amino acids long. This chain's CDR3 is CATSSLNRGNYGYTF. The CDR3 bases are TGTGCCACCAGCAGCCTCAACAGGGGTAACTATGGCTACACCTTC.

This clone showed up just a few times. The genes are TRBV12-5 and TRBJ1-1; D call uncertain. Germline lookup yields CDR1 LGHNT and CDR2 FRNRAP. Trimming removed 2 bases at V and 0 bases at J, with 10 bases between. The CDR3 runs to 15 residues. In nucleotides, the CDR3 is TGTGCTAGTGGTTTGTGGCCGGGAATGAACACTGAAGCTTTCTTT. Amino acids: CASGLWPGMNTEAFF.

V gene TRBV19 combines with J gene TRBJ2-3; 7 nucleotides align to TRBD1. Germline-derived CDR1 and CDR2 are LNHDA and SQIVND (reference sequence). With 1 base clipped from V and 0 bases from J, the junction kept 7 bases outside the gene matches. The CDR3 has 17 amino acids. The CDR3 region is CASSIGQGLSSTDTQYF. In DNA, the CDR3 is TGTGCCAGTAGTATAGGACAGGGCCTTTCTAGCACAGATACGCAGTATTTT.

This clone occurred a few times. The chain links TRBV10-1 to TRBJ2-5, with 8 positions matching TRBD2. CDR3 length equals 16 residues. In germline, CDR1 is WNHNN, CDR2 SYGVQD (reference sequence). V lost 0 bases, J lost 1 base, and 4 bases stayed unmatched. CDR3 loop: CASSESSAGGQETQYF. CDR3 nucleotide sequence: TGCGCCAGCAGTGAGTCGTCGGCGGGGGGCCAAGAGACCCAGTACTTC.

V is TRBV6-2 or TRBV6-3 and J is TRBJ1-2, with 8 nucleotides matching TRBD1. The V gene's germline CDR1 is MNHEY and CDR2 SVGEGT. V dropped 5 bases and J dropped 7; count of bases not matched to a gene: 9. The CDR3 length is 14 residues. CDR3 region: CASSPSAGGFGYTF. The CDR3 DNA follows: TGTGCCAGCAGTCCCTCGGCAGGGGGCTTTGGCTACACCTTC.

The CDR3 here is CASSVSIAGGYYNEQFF. Here the CDR3 DNA reads TGTGCCAGCAGCGTATCAATAGCGGGGGGGTACTACAATGAGCAGTTCTTC. The chain recombines TRBV9 with TRBJ2-1, with 11 bases lining up with TRBD2. The germline V gene has CDR1 SGDLS and CDR2 YYNGEE. The J segment lost 3 bases and the V segment lost 1 base, leaving 6 bases of the junction unmatched. The CDR3 is 17 residues long.

The chain uses TRBV5-1 and TRBJ1-3; 7 nucleotides match TRBD1. The germline CDR1 and CDR2 sequences are SGHRS and YFSETQ. Unmatched junction bases numbered 5, after V lost 0 bases and J lost 2 bases. The CDR3 spans 16 residues. CDR3 loop: CASSLGTGYPGNTIYF. The CDR3 nucleotides are TGCGCCAGCAGCTTGGGGACAGGTTATCCTGGAAACACCATATATTTT.

This chain joins TRBV2 and TRBJ2-1; 7 bases fit TRBD2. Looked up from germline, CDR1 is SNHLY and CDR2 is FYNNEI. The CDR3 spans 14 residues. Germline trimming cut 6 bases from V and 6 bases from J; bases unmatched to any gene: 8. DNA for the CDR3: TGTGCCAGCAGCCCCAGACTAGCTACCAATGAGCAGTTCTTC. Protein product: CASSPRLATNEQFF. Filled out from reference TRBV2 and TRBJ2-1, the complete variable domain reads EPEVTQTPSHQVTQMGQEVILRCVPISNHLYFYWYRQILGQKVEFLVSFYNNEISEKSEIFDDQFSVERPDGSNFTLKIRSTKLEDSAMYFCASSPRLATNEQFFGPGTRLTVL.

The rearrangement joins TRBV6-1 to TRBJ2-1, with D perhaps matching TRBD1 (6 bases). Germline V CDR1 and CDR2: MNHNS, SASEGT. CDR3 length: 15 residues. Between the trimmed V and J ends, which lost 2 bases and 0 bases, there was a span of 8 bases. In DNA form, the CDR3 reads TGTGCCAGCAGTGAAAGGGGGAGCTCCTACAATGAGCAGTTCTTC. This translates into CASSERGSSYNEQFF.

The chain carries TRBV9 and TRBJ2-2; D possibly corresponds to TRBD1 (5 bases). Germline V CDR1 and CDR2: SGDLS, YYNGEE. Trimming took 3 bases from V and 7 from J, leaving 19 bases between them. There are 16 residues in the CDR3. CDR3 amino acids: CASSATRALRGGELFF. CDR3 nucleotides: TGTGCCAGCAGCGCCACTCGGGCTTTAAGGGGCGGGGAGCTGTTTTTT.